This T cell receptor beta chain was obtained from a study of T cell responses to AZD1222 COVID-19 vaccine. This CDR3 has 12 amino acids. V lost 5 bases, J lost 6 bases, and 10 bases lay in between. In germline, CDR1 is SGHAT, CDR2 FQNNGV. About this clone: Its cognate antigen is unknown.

Assay: immunoSEQ multiplex PCR; the TCRdb copy retains only in-frame clones and omits some. The top ten clones hold roughly 8.7% of a sample with around 140,000 clones, roughly 85% of them seen once. Study-wide points: Spike-specific TCR breadth and depth both grew after two AZD1222 doses. Without day 14 samples, only post-peak T cell repertoires were studied.

This chain links TRBV11-2 with TRBJ1-1; D is ambiguous. The sequencing here drew on peripheral blood, taken 28 days after the second dose of the MenACWY control vaccine. This receptor was taken from an adult who received the MenACWY meningococcal vaccine as a control. Here the CDR3 reads CASSHHPPEAFF. CDR3 nucleotide sequence: TGTGCCAGCAGCCACCATCCTCCTGAAGCTTTCTTT.